This entry describes one T cell receptor (beta chain). Its antigen remains unknown. This specimen comes from a study of stem cell transplantation in POMP-related autoinflammatory disease. Across the study: The study hypothesized thymoproteasome defects skew the TRB repertoire via impaired CD8+ selection.

V was cut by 2 bases and J by 3 bases, with 11 bases left in between. The CDR3 spans 14 residues. Germline values: CDR1 SGDLS, CDR2 YYNGEE. Measured with immunoSEQ multiplex PCR; TCRdb has only the in-frame clones, and not every one. The sample includes tens of thousands of clones, around 83% of them seen just once. Whole-study results and caveats: Across all analyzed T-cell subsets, patients with PRAID tended toward reduced diversity and increased clonality.

The gene calls are TRBV9 and TRBJ1-1; D not certain. This sequence was found in a human donor with POMP-related autoinflammation and immune dysregulation (PRAID). This specimen consisted of CD4+ T cells from PBMCs, obtained before stem cell transplantation. Written as DNA, the CDR3 is TGTGCCAGCAGCGTCCGCTTAAGGGACACTGAAGCTTTCTTT. This encodes CASSVRLRDTEAFF.